The 14 T cell receptor beta chains below come from one sample, sequenced in a study of T cell responses to AZD1222 COVID-19 vaccine (dated by TCRdb to about 2021). The sample's time point label, in plain terms: about 28 days (+/-7) after the second vaccine dose. The protocol used for the library was the immunoSEQ multiplex PCR assay. Entries here come from immuneACCESS through TCRdb and include only in-frame sequences with V and J called. Some clones fail to appear in such tables; in the studies checked, an unresolved V gene covers under half of the shortfall, and the cause of the remainder is unknown. For this sample there are about 140,000 clones; 91% appear just once. The top ten hold over 1% of the sample. Sequences were derived from peripheral blood, sampled 28 days after the second AZD1222 dose. The receptors were sampled from an adult who received the AZD1222 COVID-19 vaccine.

The genes are TRBV7-9 and TRBJ1-4, with D possibly being TRBD1 (5 bases). CDR3 size: 13 residues. V lost 6 bases, J lost 8 bases, and 13 bases lay in between. Germline V gene sequence: CDR1 SEHNR, CDR2 FQNEAQ (reference sequence). As DNA, the CDR3 is TGTGCCAGCAGGGCAGGGAGGGGAGAAAAACTGTTTTTT. Its protein is CASRAGRGEKLFF.

V and J are TRBV24-1 and TRBJ2-5; D gene unclear. The CDR3 has 15 residues. The V end was cut by 4 bases, the J end by 0 bases, with 11 bases between. Germline V lookup: CDR1 KGHDR, CDR2 SFDVKD. CDR3 sequence (DNA): TGTGCCACCAGTGACCCGAGAGCGTACCAAGAGACCCAGTACTTC. This gives the protein CATSDPRAYQETQYF.

The chain links TRBV29-1 to TRBJ1-5; TRBD1 aligns across 8 bases. The CDR3 consists of 14 residues. With 6 bases clipped from V and 4 bases from J, the junction kept 8 bases outside the gene matches. The V gene's germline CDR1 is SQVTM and CDR2 ANQGSEA. The CDR3 spells CSVTGTGNNQPQHF. DNA for the CDR3: TGCAGCGTAACTGGGACAGGTAATAATCAGCCCCAGCATTTT.

CDR3 residues: CAISERPGMSSGNTIYF. In DNA form, the CDR3 reads TGTGCCATCAGTGAGCGTCCAGGGATGAGCTCTGGAAACACCATATATTTT. V and J are TRBV10-3 and TRBJ1-3, with D maybe TRBD1 (5 bases). Per the germline V gene, CDR1 is ENHRY and CDR2 is SYGVKD. Trimming pared 2 bases from V and 0 bases from J, leaving 14 bases between. This CDR3 contains 17 residues.

The chain carries TRBV28 and TRBJ2-7; no reliable D call. The length of the CDR3 is 11 residues. The V gene lost 3 bases and the J gene lost 5 bases, with 5 bases spanning the gap. From germline, CDR1 is MDHEN and CDR2 SYDVKM. The CDR3: CASSLVNEQYF. The CDR3 DNA follows: TGTGCCAGCAGTTTGGTGAACGAGCAGTACTTC.

The chain uses TRBV12-3 or TRBV12-4 and TRBJ1-4; D unclear. This CDR3 is 11 amino acids long. V was trimmed by 5 bases and J by 7 bases, leaving 5 bases between them. The chain's CDR3 is CASSLSEKLFF. CDR3 bases: TGTGCCAGCAGTCTCAGTGAAAAACTGTTTTTT.

This chain links TRBV3-1 (or the pseudogene TRBV3-2) with TRBJ2-7; D uncertain. Germline values: CDR1 LGHDT, CDR2 YNNKEL (reference sequence). Trimming stripped 8 bases from V and 4 bases from J, with 15 bases between. This CDR3 contains 13 residues. CDR3 region: CASLNPLTYEQYF. CDR3 in DNA: TGTGCCAGCCTTAACCCACTAACGTACGAGCAGTACTTC.

The V gene is TRBV9, the J gene TRBJ2-1, with 11 bases lining up with TRBD2. CDR1 and CDR2 from the germline V gene are SGDLS and YYNGEE. V shed 0 bases, J shed 9 bases, and the junction held 5 bases outside the gene matches. This CDR3 spans 15 amino acids. The CDR3 DNA is TGTGCCAGCAGCGTAGTACTAGCGGGAGTGGGTGAGCAGTTCTTC. It codes for CASSVVLAGVGEQFF.

This chain uses TRBV4-2 with TRBJ1-2; D is unresolved. Germline V gene sequence: CDR1 LGHNA, CDR2 YNFKEQ. This CDR3 has 11 residues. The V end lost 1 base, the J end lost 6 bases, and 3 bases lay between the germline ends. CDR3 coding DNA: TGTGCCAGCAGCCAAGGGAATGGCTACACCTTC. It is translated as CASSQGNGYTF.

This chain connects TRBV6-5 to TRBJ1-5; D is perhaps TRBD1 (5 bases). The length of the CDR3 is 15 residues. Between the trimmed V and J ends, which lost 6 bases and 4 bases, there was a span of 16 bases. Germline V CDR1 and CDR2: MNHEY, SVGAGI. The CDR3: CASRGWGTFNQPQHF. The DNA of the CDR3 is TGTGCCAGCAGGGGATGGGGGACCTTTAATCAGCCCCAGCATTTT.

Concerning this clone: An end of the junction does not agree with germline; a read error may underlie this. This chain uses TRBV2 with TRBJ2-2; 12 bases match TRBD2. CDR3 length: 19 amino acids. Per the germline V gene, CDR1 is SNHLY and CDR2 is FYNNEI. As DNA, the CDR3 is TGTGCCAGCAGTAACCCTCGGACTAGCGGGATGTCGAACGCCGGGGAGCTGTTTTTT. The encoded protein is CASSNPRTSGMSNAGELFF.

The chain recombines TRBV28 with TRBJ1-1; D is possibly TRBD1 (6 bases). The germline V gene has CDR1 MDHEN and CDR2 SYDVKM. Deletions cut 5 bases from V and 3 bases from J, with 16 bases between. This CDR3 has 15 residues. CDR3 region: CASSRGGRSDTEAFF. CDR3 nucleotide sequence: TGTGCCAGCAGTAGGGGGGGCAGGTCTGACACTGAAGCTTTCTTT.

The rearrangement links TRBV14 to TRBJ1-1, with D possibly being TRBD1 (5 bases). CDR1 and CDR2 (germline): SGHDN, FVKESK. This CDR3 spans 13 amino acids. Trimming took 6 bases from V and 1 from J, leaving 9 bases between them. CDR3 DNA: TGTGCCAGCAGGATCACAGGGAACACTGAAGCTTTCTTT. It encodes CASRITGNTEAFF.

V is TRBV9 and J is TRBJ1-4, with D perhaps matching TRBD1 (5 bases). This CDR3 is built from 14 residues. Trimming pared 3 bases from V and 8 bases from J, leaving 14 bases between. Germline assignment: CDR1 SGDLS and CDR2 YYNGEE. Here the CDR3 reads CASSGSGTAEKLFF. The CDR3 DNA is TGTGCCAGCAGCGGAAGCGGGACGGCGGAAAAACTGTTTTTT.